One sample yielded the 29 T cell receptor beta chains listed below, sequenced in a study of a mutant IDH1 vaccine in newly diagnosed glioma. Some clones are missing from TCRdb's copy, which holds only in-frame ones; the method was immunoSEQ multiplex PCR. The sample holds 60,000 to 65,000 clones, around 80% seen once. Time point in this sample: week 35, safety follow-up. Vaccine doses each comprised 300 ug of mutant IDH1 20-mer peptide, with topical imiquimod. Antigens for these TCRs are unknown. Sequencing used PBMCs, obtained from a glioma patient whose treatment included an IDH1 peptide vaccine. The receptors were sampled from a man aged 30-40 years with glioma.

CDR3 amino acids: CASSLGQQAYEQYF. The CDR3 DNA sequence: TGTGCCAGCAGCCTGGGGCAACAGGCCTACGAGCAGTACTTC. The chain recombines TRBV7-9 with TRBJ2-7, with a possible D match to TRBD1 (5 bases). Germline CDR1 is SEHNR and CDR2 is FQNEAQ (reference sequence). V lost 5 bases and J lost 2, with 13 bases in between. The CDR3 is 14 amino acids.

The rearrangement links TRBV7-6 to TRBJ2-2; D perhaps matches TRBD1 (6 bases). The V gene's germline CDR1 is SGHVS and CDR2 FNYEAQ. The length of the CDR3 is 16 residues. V dropped 6 bases and J dropped 2 bases, with 16 bases sitting between them. The CDR3 bases are TGTGCCAGCAGATTTAACGGGACATCTAACACCGGGGAGCTGTTTTTT. Amino acids: CASRFNGTSNTGELFF.

J is TRBJ1-1 and V is TRBV15; D gene unclear. Germline V CDR1 and CDR2: LNHNV, YYDKDF (reference sequence). The CDR3 length is 14 residues. Between the trimmed V and J ends, which lost 2 bases and 7 bases, there was a span of 14 bases. In DNA form, the CDR3 reads TGTGCCACCAGCAGATCCGGGTCTTCGGGTGAAGCTTTCTTT. Translating gives CATSRSGSSGEAFF.

This chain links TRBV19 with TRBJ1-2; 8 positions match TRBD1. V shed 6 bases and J 4 bases; nucleotides not matched to a gene: 10. The CDR3 has 15 amino acids. Germline CDR1 LNHDA, CDR2 SQIVND (reference sequence). The CDR3 DNA reads TGTGCCAGTAGAAAAGACAGGGGCTTCTTCTATGGCTACACCTTC. This translates into CASRKDRGFFYGYTF. Using reference TRBV19 and TRBJ1-2 for the parts outside the CDR3, the full variable domain is DGGITQSPKYLFRKEGQNVTLSCEQNLNHDAMYWYRQDPGQGLRLIYYSQIVNDFQKGDIAEGYSVSREKKESFPLTVTSAQKNPTAFYLCASRKDRGFFYGYTFGSGTRLTVV.

This rearrangement joins TRBV5-1 to TRBJ1-3; 7 bases map to TRBD1. Germline V gives CDR1 SGHRS, CDR2 YFSETQ. With V trimmed by 0 bases and J by 3 bases, 6 bases remained unmatched. The CDR3 runs to 16 residues. CDR3 DNA sequence: TGCGCCAGCAGCTTGGATTTCAGGGGGGGTGGAAACACCATATATTTT. It encodes CASSLDFRGGGNTIYF. Filled out from reference TRBV5-1 and TRBJ1-3, the complete variable domain reads KAGVTQTPRYLIKTRGQQVTLSCSPISGHRSVSWYQQTPGQGLQFLFEYFSETQRNKGNFPGRFSGRQFSNSRSEMNVSTLELGDSALYLCASSLDFRGGGNTIYFGEGSWLTVV.

The chain has TRBV7-9 and TRBJ1-2; 8 positions agree with TRBD1. The CDR3 totals 13 residues. Germline loops: CDR1 SEHNR, CDR2 FQNEAQ (reference sequence). The ends lost 5 bases at V and 6 bases at J; junction bases unmatched: 5. Here the CDR3 reads CASSKTGGNGYTF. CDR3 bases: TGTGCCAGCAGCAAAACAGGGGGGAATGGCTACACCTTC.

This sequence joins TRBV19 and TRBJ1-5; D unresolved. The CDR3 has 14 amino acids. Germline CDR1 and CDR2: LNHDA and SQIVND (reference sequence). V was trimmed by 9 bases and J by 2 bases, leaving 14 bases between them. CDR3 nucleotides: TGTGCCAGCAGAGACCGGAGAGGCAATCAGCCCCAGCATTTT. The encoded protein is CASRDRRGNQPQHF.

This rearrangement joins TRBV10-3 to TRBJ2-7; 7 bases map to TRBD1. Trimming cost V 7 bases and J 3 bases; bases outside gene matches: 9. CDR1 and CDR2 from the germline V gene are ENHRY and SYGVKD. This CDR3 contains 14 residues. The CDR3 bases are TGTGCCATCAAAATCAATGGACAGGACTACGAGCAGTACTTC. Residues: CAIKINGQDYEQYF.

This chain connects TRBV7-8 to TRBJ2-1; D is undetermined. Germline V gene data show CDR1 as SGHVS and CDR2 as FQNEAQ. The CDR3 totals 15 residues. Trimming took off 6 bases at V and 1 base at J, with 13 bases between the two ends. CDR3 protein: CASRSQAQSYNEQFF. The CDR3 coding sequence is TGTGCCAGCAGATCCCAGGCACAATCCTACAATGAGCAGTTCTTC.

The CDR3 reads CASSLGASGGAGANVLTF. For the CDR3, the DNA is TGTGCCAGCAGCTTAGGGGCTAGCGGGGGAGCTGGGGCCAACGTCCTGACTTTC. The rearrangement uses TRBV7-9 and TRBJ2-6; 10 bases agree with TRBD2. The V and J ends lost 1 base and 2 bases, in that order; junction bases with no gene match: 5. The CDR3 extends over 18 amino acids. From germline, CDR1 is SEHNR and CDR2 FQNEAQ (reference sequence).

The chain has TRBV2 and TRBJ1-2, with 8 bases matching TRBD1. This CDR3 region has 16 residues. J lost 3 bases, V lost 3 bases, and 9 bases had no gene match. Germline CDR1 reads SNHLY; CDR2 reads FYNNEI. The CDR3, as DNA: TGTGCCAGCAGTGACCCTCGGACAGGGACCCACTATGGCTACACCTTC. It yields the protein CASSDPRTGTHYGYTF.

The genes are TRBV11-2 and TRBJ2-7; TRBD1 matches 9 bases. The germline gives CDR1 SGHAT, CDR2 FQNNGV. V trimming: 4 bases; J trimming: 2 bases; junction bases outside the gene matches: 9. The CDR3 is made up of 16 amino acids. CDR3 protein: CASSYGPGQGAYEQYF. The CDR3 DNA is TGTGCCAGCAGCTATGGTCCGGGACAGGGAGCCTACGAGCAGTACTTC.

V gene TRBV9 combines with J gene TRBJ2-2, with 7 nucleotides matching TRBD2. The V gene's germline CDR1 is SGDLS and CDR2 YYNGEE. CDR3 length equals 16 residues. V was pared by 1 base and J by 6 bases, with 9 bases of the junction left unmatched. The CDR3 loop is CASSVYGLEVSGELFF. CDR3 nucleotide sequence: TGTGCCAGCAGCGTATACGGACTAGAGGTCTCCGGGGAGCTGTTTTTT.

V and J are TRBV6-4 and TRBJ2-2, with 8 positions matching TRBD2. The CDR3 is 15 residues long. The germline V gene has CDR1 MRHNA and CDR2 SNTAGT. V gave up 3 bases and J gave up 3 bases; unmatched junction bases: 3. The CDR3 nucleotides read TGTGCCAGCAGTGAGCGGGGGGCGGACACCGGGGAGCTGTTTTTT. Its translation is CASSERGADTGELFF.

V is TRBV10-2 and J is TRBJ1-2; possible D gene TRBD1, 5 bases. This CDR3 is built from 12 residues. Germline values: CDR1 WSHSY, CDR2 SAAADI. The V gene lost 6 bases and the J gene lost 12 bases, with 17 bases spanning the gap. CDR3 nucleotide sequence: TGCGCCAGCAGCGCGGGACCGACCGCCCACACCTTC. Translating gives CASSAGPTAHTF.

The chain links TRBV4-1 to TRBJ1-1; TRBD1 is a possible D gene (6 bases). Germline V gene sequence: CDR1 MGHRA, CDR2 YSYEKL. The CDR3 covers 14 residues. The V gene lost 7 bases and the J gene lost 4 bases, with 16 bases spanning the gap. CDR3 region: CASNPQGPGTEAFF. CDR3 nucleotide sequence: TGCGCCAGCAACCCGCAGGGGCCTGGCACTGAAGCTTTCTTT.

The chain joins TRBV9 to TRBJ2-3, with D perhaps matching TRBD2 (5 bases). Trimming stripped 0 bases from V and 0 bases from J, with 11 bases between. This CDR3 contains 16 residues. Germline V lookup: CDR1 SGDLS, CDR2 YYNGEE. CDR3 in DNA: TGTGCCAGCAGCGTAGGGGTACTAGTGAGCACAGATACGCAGTATTTT. It translates to CASSVGVLVSTDTQYF.

The chain is built from TRBV7-9 and TRBJ2-1; 11 nucleotides agree with TRBD2. V trimming: 5 bases; J trimming: 6 bases; junction bases outside the gene matches: 6. Germline CDR1 SEHNR, CDR2 FQNEAQ (reference sequence). CDR3 length equals 15 residues. The CDR3 nucleotides read TGTGCCAGCAGCCTTCCTAGCGGGGGGCTCAATGAGCAGTTCTTC. Its translation is CASSLPSGGLNEQFF.

The genes are TRBV4-1 and TRBJ2-7; 7 bases fit TRBD1. CDR3 length: 16 amino acids. Germline V gene sequence: CDR1 MGHRA, CDR2 YSYEKL. The ends lost 5 bases at V and 5 bases at J; junction bases unmatched: 15. The CDR3 protein is CASSVYRGKSIHEQYF. The CDR3 DNA sequence: TGCGCCAGCAGCGTATACAGGGGTAAGAGCATCCACGAGCAGTACTTC.

The chain carries TRBV5-4 and TRBJ2-3; no clear D. In germline, CDR1 is SGHNT, CDR2 YYREEE (reference sequence). The V end lost 1 base, the J end lost 0 bases, and 9 bases lay between the germline ends. This CDR3 comprises 15 residues. The DNA of the CDR3 is TGTGCCAGCAGCTTGTCGGTACTCAGCACAGATACGCAGTATTTT. Translated, it gives CASSLSVLSTDTQYF.

The chain links TRBV20-1 to TRBJ2-7; D remains ambiguous. The length of the CDR3 is 11 residues. The germline V and J ends were trimmed by 5 bases and 6 bases, with 11 bases remaining between them. Germline V CDR1 and CDR2: DFQATT, SNEGSKA (reference sequence). The CDR3 bases are TGCAGTGCTCCGAGCAGTGGCGAGCAGTACTTC. It is translated as CSAPSSGEQYF.

The chain links TRBV15 to TRBJ2-5, with 12 bases identical to TRBD2. In germline, CDR1 is LNHNV, CDR2 YYDKDF (reference sequence). V trimming: 1 base; J trimming: 3 bases; junction bases outside the gene matches: 6. The CDR3 loop spans 17 amino acids. Here the CDR3 reads CATSRGRTSGDEETQYF. For the CDR3, the DNA is TGTGCCACCAGCAGAGGGAGGACTAGCGGGGACGAAGAGACCCAGTACTTC.

The J gene is TRBJ2-1, the V gene TRBV30; perhaps TRBD1 as D (6 bases). This CDR3 region has 13 residues. CDR1 GTSNPN and CDR2 SVGIG come from the germline V gene (reference sequence). V dropped 5 bases and J dropped 4 bases, with 12 bases sitting between them. The CDR3 DNA is TGTGCCTGGGACAGGAAGGGATACAATGAGCAGTTCTTC. Protein sequence: CAWDRKGYNEQFF. Together with reference TRBV30 and TRBJ2-1, the CDR3 gives the full variable domain: SQTIHQWPATLVQPVGSPLSLECTVEGTSNPNLYWYRQAAGRGLQLLFYSVGIGQISSEVPQNLSASRPQDRQFILSSKKLLLSDSGFYLCAWDRKGYNEQFFGPGTRLTVL.

The rearrangement uses TRBV4-2 and TRBJ2-3, with 7 nucleotides matching TRBD2. The germline gives CDR1 LGHNA, CDR2 YNFKEQ. This CDR3 contains 17 residues. V lost 6 bases, J lost 0 bases, and 12 bases stayed unmatched. The CDR3 DNA reads TGTGCCAGCAGTCGTGGGCGGGGGAGTCTTAGCACAGATACGCAGTATTTT. The encoded protein is CASSRGRGSLSTDTQYF.

J is TRBJ2-4 and V is TRBV21-1; the table calls TRBD1, which could not be checked here. TRBV21-1 constitutes a pseudogene. The CDR3 has 15 amino acids. The CDR3 reads CASSKAQGAKNIQYF. CDR3 in DNA: TGTGCCAGCAGCAAAGCCCAGGGAGCCAAAAACATTCAGTACTTC.

This clone was recorded a few times. J is TRBJ1-5 and V is TRBV2; perhaps TRBD1 as D (5 bases). Germline V gene lookup returns CDR1 SNHLY and CDR2 FYNNEI. CDR3 length equals 12 residues. V lost 6 bases, J lost 4 bases, and 7 bases lay in between. The CDR3 loop is CASRQENQPQHF. DNA for the CDR3: TGTGCCAGCAGACAGGAGAATCAGCCCCAGCATTTT.

V and J are TRBV7-8 and TRBJ2-1; perhaps TRBD2 as D (6 bases). Trimming stripped 3 bases from V and 15 bases from J, with 15 bases between. Per the germline V gene, CDR1 is SGHVS and CDR2 is FQNEAQ. The CDR3 has 12 amino acids. The CDR3 region has the DNA TGTGCCAGCAGCTTTCCGGGAGCCACCCCGTTCTTC. As protein: CASSFPGATPFF. The full variable domain, rest sourced from reference TRBV7-8 and TRBJ2-1, is GAGVSQSPRYKVAKRGQDVALRCDPISGHVSLFWYQQALGQGPEFLTYFQNEAQLDKSGLPSDRFFAERPEGSVSTLKIQRTQQEDSAVYLCASSFPGATPFFGPGTRLTVL.

The gene calls are TRBV5-6 and TRBJ1-3; D gene uncertain. Trimming shortened V by 0 bases and J by 2 bases, and 9 bases separated the two germline ends. The germline gives CDR1 SGHDT, CDR2 YYEEEE. The CDR3 has 15 amino acids. The CDR3 DNA follows: TGTGCCAGCAGCTTGGGTATGGAGCCTGGAAACACCATATATTTT. Translated, it gives CASSLGMEPGNTIYF.

The rearrangement joins TRBV6-5 to TRBJ1-1, with D tentatively TRBD1 (5 bases). The CDR3 is made up of 15 amino acids. V lost 6 bases and J 11 bases, leaving 25 bases between the germline ends. The germline V gene has CDR1 MNHEY and CDR2 SVGAGI. CDR3 in DNA: TGTGCCAGCAGCTTACCGGGGGGGTCGGTAATGAAGGCTTTCTTT. Translation: CASSLPGGSVMKAFF.